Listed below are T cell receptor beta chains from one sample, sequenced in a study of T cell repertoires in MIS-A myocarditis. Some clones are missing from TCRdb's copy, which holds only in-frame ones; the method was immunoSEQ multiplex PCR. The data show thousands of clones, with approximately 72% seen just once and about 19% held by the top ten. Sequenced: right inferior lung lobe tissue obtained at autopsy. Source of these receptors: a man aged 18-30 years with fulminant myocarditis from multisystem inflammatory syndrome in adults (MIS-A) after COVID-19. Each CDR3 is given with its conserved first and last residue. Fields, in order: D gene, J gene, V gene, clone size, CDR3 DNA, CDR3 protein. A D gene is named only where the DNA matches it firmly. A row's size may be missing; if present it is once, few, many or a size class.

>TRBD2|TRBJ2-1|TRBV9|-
TGTGCCAGCAGCGGGGGGACTAGCGGGGTCGGGGACAATGAGCAGTTCTTC
CASSGGTSGVGDNEQFF
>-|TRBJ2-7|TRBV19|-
TGTGCCAGTACGGGGGGCACCGCCTACGAGCAGTACTTC
CASTGGTAYEQYF
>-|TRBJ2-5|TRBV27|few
TGTGCCAGCAGATCCGGACGAAAAGAGACCCAGTACTTC
CASRSGRKETQYF
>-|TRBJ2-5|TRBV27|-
TGTGCCAGCAGTCAGGGGACTACCGGAGAGACCCAGTACTTC
CASSQGTTGETQYF
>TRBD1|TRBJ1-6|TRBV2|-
TGTGCCAGCAGCCGGGACAGGGGGACTGCACCCCTCCACTTT
CASSRDRGTAPLHF
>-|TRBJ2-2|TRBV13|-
TGTGCCAGCAGCTCCCGGGACTTCGAGGCCGGGGAGCTGTTTTTT
CASSSRDFEAGELFF
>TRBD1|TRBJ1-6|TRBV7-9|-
TGTGCCAGCAGCTTACAGGGTGGCAGGGGGCGTTCACCCCTCCACTTT
CASSLQGGRGRSPLHF
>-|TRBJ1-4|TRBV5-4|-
TGTGCCAGCAGCCGTCCGGGACACGAGAATGAAAAACTGTTTTTT
CASSRPGHENEKLFF
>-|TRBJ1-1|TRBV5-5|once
TGTGCCAGCACCCTCGTCCGCGGGACATCCCCTGAAGCTTTCTTT
CASTLVRGTSPEAFF
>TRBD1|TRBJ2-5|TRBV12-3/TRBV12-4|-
TGTGCCAGCAGCCGGACAGGGGGCGGGACCCAGTACTTC
CASSRTGGGTQYF
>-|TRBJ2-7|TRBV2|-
TGTGCCAGCAGTGCAGGGGACTACGAGCAGTACTTC
CASSAGDYEQYF
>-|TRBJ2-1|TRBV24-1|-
TGTGCCACCAGTGATTTGGTGGTAGGGAGCAATGAGCAGTTCTTC
CATSDLVVGSNEQFF
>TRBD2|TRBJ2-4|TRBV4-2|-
TGTGCCAGCAGCCACCCCAGCGGGAGTGCCAAAAACATTCAGTACTTC
CASSHPSGSAKNIQYF
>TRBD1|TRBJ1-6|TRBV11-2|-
TGTGCCAGCAGCTTAACATGGGGGACAGATTCACCCCTCCACTTT
CASSLTWGTDSPLHF
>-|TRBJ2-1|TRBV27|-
TGTGCCAGCAGTTTCCGGGACTGGATAGACAATGAGCAGTTCTTC
CASSFRDWIDNEQFF
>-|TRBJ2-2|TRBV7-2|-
TGTGCCAGCAGCGAACTTATCGGGACCCGCACGGAGCTGTTTTTT
CASSELIGTRTELFF
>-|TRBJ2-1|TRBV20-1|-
TGCAGTGCTAGTAGCCCGAGAGGGAATGAGCAGTTCTTC
CSASSPRGNEQFF
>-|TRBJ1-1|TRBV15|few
TGTGCCACCAGCAGAGATGGAGGAAAGAACACTGAAGCTTTCTTT
CATSRDGGKNTEAFF
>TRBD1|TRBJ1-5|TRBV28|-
TGTGCCAGCAGTTCCTGGACAGGGGGAAACAATCAGCCCCAGCATTTT
CASSSWTGGNNQPQHF
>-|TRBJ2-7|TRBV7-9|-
TGTGCCAGCAGCTTAGAGTACGAGCAGTACTTC
CASSLEYEQYF
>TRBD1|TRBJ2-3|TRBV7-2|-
TGTGCCAGCAGCTTCCTACAGGGGCGCGAATATACGCAGTATTTT
CASSFLQGREYTQYF
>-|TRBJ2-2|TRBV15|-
TGTGCCACCAGCCCTGGGGACCAGGGAGTAGGCACCGGGGAGCTGTTTTTT
CATSPGDQGVGTGELFF
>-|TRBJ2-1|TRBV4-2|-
TGTGCCAGCAGCCCTGGACAAGGGGACTACAATGAGCAGTTCTTC
CASSPGQGDYNEQFF
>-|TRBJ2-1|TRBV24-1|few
TGTGCCACCAGTGATTTTAATGAGCAGTTCTTC
CATSDFNEQFF
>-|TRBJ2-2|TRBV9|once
TGTGCCAGCAGCTTAACGGGTAGGAACACCGGGGAGCTGTTTTTT
CASSLTGRNTGELFF
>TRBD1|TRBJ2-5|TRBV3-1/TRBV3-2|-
TGTGCCAGCAGCCCCTGGACCGGACAGGTGGGAGAGACCCAGTACTTC
CASSPWTGQVGETQYF
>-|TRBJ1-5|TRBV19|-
TGTGCCAGCACTTACCCGGTTGGCAATCAGCCCCAGCATTTT
CASTYPVGNQPQHF
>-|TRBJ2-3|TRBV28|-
TGTGCCAGCAGTTTATTCGCCCCTACAGGATACTCCACAGATACGCAGTATTTT
CASSLFAPTGYSTDTQYF
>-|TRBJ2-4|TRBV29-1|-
TGCAGCGTCTCTGGTAGGGCCAAAAACATTCAGTACTTC
CSVSGRAKNIQYF
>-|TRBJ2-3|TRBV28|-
TGTGCCAGCAGGGCCCCCACAGATACGCAGTATTTT
CASRAPTDTQYF
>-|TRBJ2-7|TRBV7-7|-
TGTGCTAGCAGTCCTAGCCTTTTCAGCCGGGCCATGGATCCCGGGCTATACGAGCAGTACTTC
CASSPSLFSRAMDPGLYEQYF
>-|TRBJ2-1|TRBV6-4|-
TGTGCCAGCAGTGACAGGGACGGAGGCAATGAGCAGTTCTTC
CASSDRDGGNEQFF
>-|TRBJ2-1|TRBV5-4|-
TGTGCCAGCAGCTTCGGAGGATATGAGCAGTTCTTC
CASSFGGYEQFF
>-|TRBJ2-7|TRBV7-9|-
TGTGCCAGCAGCCCGGGGGCTTTCTACGAGCAGTACTTC
CASSPGAFYEQYF
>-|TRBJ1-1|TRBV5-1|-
TGCGCCAGCAGCGGTAAGGTTTCGAACACTGAAGCTTTCTTT
CASSGKVSNTEAFF
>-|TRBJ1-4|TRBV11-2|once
TGTGCCAGCAGTCTTGGGGCGGGACGGATTAATGAAAAACTGTTTTTT
CASSLGAGRINEKLFF
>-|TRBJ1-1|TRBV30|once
TGTGCCTGGAGTCCCGACAGGACGAACACTGAAGCTTTCTTT
CAWSPDRTNTEAFF
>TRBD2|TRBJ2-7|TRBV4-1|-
TGCGCCAGCAGCCCCGGGACTACCGCCTACGAGCAGTACTTC
CASSPGTTAYEQYF
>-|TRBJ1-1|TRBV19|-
TGTGCCAGTAGCGTCGGGAACCTACCAGGGACTTTCACTGAAGCTTTCTTT
CASSVGNLPGTFTEAFF
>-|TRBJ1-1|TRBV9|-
TGTGCCAGCAGCGTAGGGAGGGGGATTAATACTGAAGCTTTCTTT
CASSVGRGINTEAFF
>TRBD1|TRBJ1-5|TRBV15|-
TGTGCCACCAGCAGAGGGACAGGGCGACAGCCCCAGCATTTT
CATSRGTGRQPQHF
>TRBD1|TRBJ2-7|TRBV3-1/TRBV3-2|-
TGTGCCAGCAGACCCACCGTGGCCAGGGGGCCCGGCGAGCAGTACTTC
CASRPTVARGPGEQYF
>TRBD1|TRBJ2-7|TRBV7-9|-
TGTGCCAGCAGCCACACCGGGACAGAGATTGGCAACGAGCAGTACTTC
CASSHTGTEIGNEQYF
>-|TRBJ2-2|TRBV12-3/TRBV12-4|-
TGTGCCAGCAGGCTCCCGAACACCGGGGAGCTGTTTTTT
CASRLPNTGELFF
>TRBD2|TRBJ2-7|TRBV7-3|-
TGTGCCAGCAGCGAAACGGGGACTAGCGGGATGCGGTACGAGCAGTACTTC
CASSETGTSGMRYEQYF
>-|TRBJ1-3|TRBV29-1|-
TGCAGCGTTGGGGACTCTGGAAACACCATATATTTT
CSVGDSGNTIYF
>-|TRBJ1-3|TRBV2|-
TGTGCCAGCAGCGATCAGGGAAACACCATATATTTT
CASSDQGNTIYF
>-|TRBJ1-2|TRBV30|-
TGTGCCGCAATTCGAGGGGGACGCACCTTC
CAAIRGGRTF
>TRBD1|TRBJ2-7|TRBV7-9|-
TGTGCCAGCAGCTTAGGGGGACAGGGTTGGGAGCAGTACTTC
CASSLGGQGWEQYF
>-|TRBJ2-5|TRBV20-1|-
TGCAGTGCTGAGTACCAAGAGACCCAGTACTTC
CSAEYQETQYF
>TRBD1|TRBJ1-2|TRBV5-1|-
TGCGCCAGCAGCCGAGAGGGACAGCATTATGGCTACACCTTC
CASSREGQHYGYTF
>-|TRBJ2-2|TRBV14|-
TGTGCCAGCAGCCACACACCAAGCGATACAGGGTCCGGGGAGCTGTTTTTT
CASSHTPSDTGSGELFF
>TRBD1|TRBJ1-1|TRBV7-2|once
TGTGCCAGCAGCAAGGGACAGTGGAGCACTGAAGCTTTCTTT
CASSKGQWSTEAFF
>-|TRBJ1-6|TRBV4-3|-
TGCGCCAGCAGCCCCCGGACGGTGAATTCACCCCTCCACTTT
CASSPRTVNSPLHF
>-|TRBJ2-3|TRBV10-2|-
TGCGCCAGCATCCCGGGACTCCTAGCAGATACGCAGTATTTT
CASIPGLLADTQYF
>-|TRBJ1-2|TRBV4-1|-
TGCGCCAGCAGCCAAGGGACAGTGGCCCTATATGGCTACACCTTC
CASSQGTVALYGYTF
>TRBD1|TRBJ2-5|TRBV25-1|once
TGTGCCAGCAGTGAAGGTCGATGGACCGGGGACAGTGAAGAGACCCAGTACTTC
CASSEGRWTGDSEETQYF
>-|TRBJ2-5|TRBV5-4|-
TGTGCCAGCAGCTTGAAGTCTAGCCGAGAGACCCAGTACTTC
CASSLKSSRETQYF
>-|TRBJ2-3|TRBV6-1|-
TGTGCCAGCAGTGAACTTCTCCACGTGTGGGATACGCAGTATTTT
CASSELLHVWDTQYF